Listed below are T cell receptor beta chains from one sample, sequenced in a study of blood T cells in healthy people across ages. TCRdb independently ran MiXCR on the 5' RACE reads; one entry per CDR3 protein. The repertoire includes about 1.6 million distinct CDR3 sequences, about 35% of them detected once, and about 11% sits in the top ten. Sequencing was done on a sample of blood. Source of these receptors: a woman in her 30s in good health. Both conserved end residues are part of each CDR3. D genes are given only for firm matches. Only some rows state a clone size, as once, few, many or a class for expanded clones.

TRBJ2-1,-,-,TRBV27,CASREWGGANSDEQFF,TGTGCCAGCAGGGAGTGGGGCGGGGCCAACTCAGATGAGCAGTTCTTC
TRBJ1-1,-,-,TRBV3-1,CASSLLATEAFF,TGTGCCAGCAGCCTTCTGGCCACTGAAGCTTTCTTT
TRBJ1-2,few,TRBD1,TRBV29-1,CSALRDRDPYGYTF,TGCAGCGCGCTACGGGACAGGGACCCCTATGGCTACACCTTC
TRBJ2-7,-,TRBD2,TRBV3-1,CASSQQAGGSYEQYF,TGTGCCAGCAGCCAACAAGCGGGGGGGAGCTACGAGCAGTACTTC
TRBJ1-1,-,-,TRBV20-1,CSARVPGVDTEAFF,TGCAGTGCTAGAGTCCCGGGTGTGGACACTGAAGCTTTCTTT
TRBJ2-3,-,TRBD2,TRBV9,CASSVGTSGTTDTQYF,TGTGCCAGCAGCGTAGGGACTAGCGGAACCACAGATACGCAGTATTTT
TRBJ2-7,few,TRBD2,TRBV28,CASSSPREVKNEQYF,TGTGCCAGCTCCTCCCCTCGGGAGGTTAAGAACGAGCAGTACTTC
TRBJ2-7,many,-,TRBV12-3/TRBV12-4,CASRGGTLVSYEQYF,TGTGCCAGCAGGGGGGGGACACTAGTCTCCTACGAGCAGTACTTC
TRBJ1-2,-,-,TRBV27,CASAWGGGQGYGYTF,TGTGCCAGCGCCTGGGGAGGGGGGCAGGGCTATGGCTACACCTTC
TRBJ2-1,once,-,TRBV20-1,CSAPRTPEEQFF,TGCAGTGCTCCCCGAACGCCGGAAGAGCAGTTCTTC
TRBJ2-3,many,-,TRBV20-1,CSARDPASAGTDTQYF,TGCAGTGCTAGAGATCCCGCTAGCGCAGGCACAGATACGCAGTATTTT
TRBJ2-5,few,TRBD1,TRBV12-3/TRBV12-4,CASTSAWDRGLETQYF,TGTGCCAGCACCTCCGCCTGGGACAGGGGTTTAGAGACCCAGTACTTC
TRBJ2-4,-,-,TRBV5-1,CASSLTRGEQYF,TGCGCCAGCAGCTTAACCAGGGGGGAGCAGTACTTC
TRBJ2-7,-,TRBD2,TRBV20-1,CSAREASGNYYEQYF,TGCAGTGCTAGAGAGGCTAGCGGGAATTACTACGAGCAGTACTTC
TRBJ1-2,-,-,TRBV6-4,CASSDWGDASYGYTF,TGTGCCAGCAGTGACTGGGGGGATGCCTCCTATGGCTACACCTTC
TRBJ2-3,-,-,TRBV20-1,CSARAGLSTDTQYF,TGCAGTGCTAGGGCGGGTTTAAGCACAGATACGCAGTATTTT
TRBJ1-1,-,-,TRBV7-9,CASSLVEGWGYFSEAFF,TGTGCCAGCAGCTTAGTGGAAGGGTGGGGTTACTTTTCTGAAGCTTTCTTT
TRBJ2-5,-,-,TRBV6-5,CASMSRWQETQYF,TGTGCCAGCATGAGTCGGTGGCAAGAGACCCAGTACTTC
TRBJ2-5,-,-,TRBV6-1,CASNRQARGETQYF,TGTGCCAGCAACCGACAGGCACGTGGGGAGACCCAGTACTTC
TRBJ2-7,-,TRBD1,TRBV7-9,CASSKGQTYEQYF,TGTGCCAGCAGTAAGGGACAGACCTACGAGCAGTACTTC
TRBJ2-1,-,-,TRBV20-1,CSARQTLHNEQFF,TGCAGTGCTCGTCAGACCTTGCACAATGAGCAGTTCTTC
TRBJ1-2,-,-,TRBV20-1,CSGRAGLTNYGYTF,TGCAGTGGCAGAGCAGGGTTGACTAACTATGGCTACACCTTC
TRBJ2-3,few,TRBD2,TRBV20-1,CSARDDQRGGRTDTQYF,TGCAGTGCTAGAGATGACCAGCGGGGGGGTCGCACAGATACGCAGTATTTT
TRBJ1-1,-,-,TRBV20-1,CSASMWTNTEAFF,TGCAGTGCTAGTATGTGGACGAACACTGAAGCTTTCTTT
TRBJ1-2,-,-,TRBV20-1,CSARPRELYGYTF,TGCAGTGCTAGACCGCGAGAATTATATGGCTACACCTTC
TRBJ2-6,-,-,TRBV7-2,CASSFGGTISGSSGANVLTF,TGTGCCAGCAGCTTTGGGGGAACTATTTCCGGATCCTCTGGGGCCAACGTCCTGACTTTC
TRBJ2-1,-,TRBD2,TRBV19,CASSISSGGYNEQFF,TGTGCCAGTAGTATTAGTTCGGGGGGATACAATGAGCAGTTCTTC
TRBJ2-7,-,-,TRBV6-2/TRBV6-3,CASSHGAGNEQYF,TGTGCCAGCAGCCATGGGGCGGGCAACGAGCAGTACTTC
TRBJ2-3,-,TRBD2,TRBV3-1,CASSQVWLAGVGTDTQYF,TGTGCCAGCAGCCAGGTTTGGCTAGCGGGAGTTGGGACAGATACGCAGTATTTT
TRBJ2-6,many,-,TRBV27,CARTRSRIYYGANVLTF,TGTGCCAGAACCAGAAGCAGGATCTATTATGGGGCCAACGTCCTGACTTTC
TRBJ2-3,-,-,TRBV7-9,CASSLEGAVSTDTQYF,TGTGCCAGCAGCTTAGAAGGGGCCGTTAGCACAGATACGCAGTATTTT
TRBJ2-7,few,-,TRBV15,CATSRDGPYEQYF,TGTGCCACCAGCAGAGATGGACCGTACGAGCAGTACTTC
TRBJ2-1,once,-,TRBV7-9,CASSVLSEGSYNEQFF,TGTGCCAGCAGCGTTCTTAGCGAGGGTTCCTACAATGAGCAGTTCTTC
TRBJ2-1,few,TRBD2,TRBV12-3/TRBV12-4,CASRSPGLVHEQFF,TGTGCCAGCAGATCTCCCGGACTAGTCCATGAGCAGTTCTTC
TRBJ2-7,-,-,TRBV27,CASSFIIKFREQYF,TGTGCCAGCAGTTTTATCATAAAATTCCGCGAGCAGTACTTC
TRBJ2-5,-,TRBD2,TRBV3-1,CASSSHLVRRGGSDEQYF,TGTGCCAGCAGCTCCCACCTCGTACGGCGGGGGGGTAGTGATGAGCAGTACTTC
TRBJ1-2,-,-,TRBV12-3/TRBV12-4,CASSTRGFGTDYGYTF,TGTGCCAGCAGCACCCGGGGCTTCGGGACGGACTATGGCTACACCTTC
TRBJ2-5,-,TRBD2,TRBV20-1,CSAGNPRSGRGETQYF,TGCAGTGCTGGAAACCCCAGGAGCGGGAGAGGCGAGACCCAGTACTTC
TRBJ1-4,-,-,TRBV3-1,CASSSQNEKLFF,TGTGCCAGCAGCTCACAGAATGAAAAACTGTTTTTT
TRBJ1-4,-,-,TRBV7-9,CASSQRTDSEKLFF,TGTGCCAGCAGCCAACGGACAGATTCTGAAAAACTGTTTTTT
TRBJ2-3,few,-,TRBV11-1,CASSLTEGTLTDTQYF,TGTGCCAGCAGCTTAACGGAGGGGACCCTCACAGATACGCAGTATTTT
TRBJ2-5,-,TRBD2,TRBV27,CASSLSRGTQETQYF,TGTGCCAGCAGTTTATCGCGGGGGACCCAAGAGACCCAGTACTTC
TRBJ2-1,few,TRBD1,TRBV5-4,CASSAGGFYNEQFF,TGTGCCAGCAGCGCAGGGGGTTTCTACAATGAGCAGTTCTTC
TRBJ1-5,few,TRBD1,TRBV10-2,CASSEGWDRGLRQPQHF,TGCGCCAGCAGTGAGGGGTGGGACAGGGGGCTTCGTCAGCCCCAGCATTTT
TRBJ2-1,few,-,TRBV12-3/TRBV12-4,CASSLNVDEQFF,TGTGCCAGCAGTTTAAATGTCGATGAGCAGTTCTTC
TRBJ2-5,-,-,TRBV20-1,CSAMTGAGAGETQYF,TGCAGTGCCATGACCGGGGCAGGGGCGGGGGAGACCCAGTACTTC
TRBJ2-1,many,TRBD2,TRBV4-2,CASSLFLAGNYNEQFF,TGTGCCAGCAGCCTATTTTTAGCGGGGAACTACAATGAGCAGTTCTTC
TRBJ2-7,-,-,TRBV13,CASSLGRRPPREQYF,TGTGCCAGCAGCTTAGGCCGAAGACCGCCCCGCGAGCAGTACTTC
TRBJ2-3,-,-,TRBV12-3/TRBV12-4,CASSSIGFTDTQYF,TGTGCCAGCAGCTCCATTGGGTTCACAGATACGCAGTATTTT
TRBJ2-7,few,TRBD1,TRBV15,CATSREWTGLTYEQYF,TGTGCCACCAGCAGAGAATGGACAGGCCTTACCTACGAGCAGTACTTC
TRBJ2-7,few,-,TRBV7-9,CASSPRLSEQYF,TGTGCCAGCAGCCCCAGGTTGAGCGAGCAGTACTTC